A selection of T cell receptor beta chains follows, all from one sample in a study of cytomegalovirus exposure and HLA in healthy donors. Clones were read by immunoSEQ multiplex PCR, and TCRdb kept only the in-frame ones, dropping some. The repertoire holds 98,000 or so clones, with more than 75% as singletons. Sequenced sample: PBMCs. The receptor set was obtained from a human donor in good health. Both conserved end residues are trimmed from each CDR3. Fields, in order: V gene, J gene, CDR3 protein.

TRBV20-1	TRBJ1-2	SIEGRSGYT
TRBV5-1	TRBJ2-1	ASSLERGANNEQF
TRBV6-6	TRBJ1-2	ASSIRRDYGYT
TRBV6-6	TRBJ1-5	ASSTTGDQPQH
TRBV9	TRBJ1-1	ASSATGTGTEAF
TRBV19	TRBJ1-1	ASSSGTVNTEAF
TRBV19	TRBJ2-7	ASSIEGATGLRSEQY
TRBV7-9	TRBJ2-5	ASSLGKQGVVETQY
TRBV6-4	TRBJ2-2	ASKPGGTGELF
TRBV7-9	TRBJ1-2	SSRATGAYNF
TRBV11-2	TRBJ1-1	ASRYAGNTEAF
TRBV18	TRBJ2-1	ASSLYQGAAYNEQF
TRBV12-5	TRBJ2-1	ASVRRTGRDDEQF
TRBV4-3	TRBJ2-7	ASSQIAEVRYEQY
TRBV4-2	TRBJ2-3	ASSQDGAGGRKDTQY
TRBV5-8	TRBJ1-1	ASSFRVAGNTEAF
TRBV7-2	TRBJ2-5	ASSPQGSQETQY
TRBV27	TRBJ1-4	ASKTFGTGGGELF
TRBV7-9	TRBJ1-2	ASSFGQGSYGYT
TRBV5-1	TRBJ2-2	ASSLQGDANTGELF
TRBV6-1	TRBJ1-5	ASSEMQRSNQPQH
TRBV11-2	TRBJ2-3	ASSPSTDTQY
TRBV4-3	TRBJ2-1	ASSQDLASGRMDEQF
TRBV7-8	TRBJ2-7	ASRPTSGTFYEQY
TRBV2	TRBJ2-2	ASSEALAGTNTGELF
TRBV18	TRBJ1-6	ASSPPGRDSPLH
TRBV7-8	TRBJ1-5	ASSSGGGQPQH
TRBV5-6	TRBJ1-1	ASSFQGNAEAF
TRBV2	TRBJ1-1	ASSTGQGVSAF
TRBV7-6	TRBJ1-6	ASSHQDSPLH
TRBV2	TRBJ2-3	ASSSKQY
TRBV15	TRBJ1-2	ATSRAGKVGTGNGYT
TRBV4-2	TRBJ2-6	ASSQEARAGGLLQAGANVLT
TRBV19	TRBJ2-3	ASRITGGYNTQY
TRBV5-6	TRBJ1-1	ASSLKRYTEAF
TRBV27	TRBJ1-1	ASSRNLAGGGSNTEAF
TRBV7-8	TRBJ2-2	ASSPFGGRGNTGELF
TRBV25-1	-	ASSDASGANLNPYEQY
TRBV5-1	TRBJ2-1	ASSGTVSYNEQF
TRBV5-6	TRBJ1-5	ASSLLRGQVNQPQH
TRBV5-4	TRBJ2-7	ASSPGREMDEQY
TRBV29-1	TRBJ2-1	SVGPRGGEQF
TRBV5-1	TRBJ2-5	ASSPPGQGRETQY
TRBV7-9	TRBJ1-1	ASTSPQVRTEAF
TRBV10-3	TRBJ1-1	AISHGTGVDTEAF
TRBV6-1	TRBJ2-6	ASSEQGLAGANVLT
TRBV5-1	TRBJ2-7	ASSLTGIGHEQY
TRBV5-4	TRBJ2-5	AYKTLGASGGAETQY
TRBV4-1	TRBJ1-4	ASSSQGAFNEKLF
TRBV5-1	TRBJ1-1	ASSPYSNTEAF
TRBV2	TRBJ1-5	ASSVWRANSNQPQH
TRBV7-7	TRBJ2-5	ASSTGTGAQETQY